This T cell receptor (beta chain) was captured in a study of beta chain features in type 1 diabetes. Study at large: Healthy donors and patients showed comparable age, gender and cell yields. Whole-study findings and limits: Shorter templates might be favored by PCR, and equally so in patients and in controls. For type 1 diabetes patients, VDJ junctions showed fewer insertions and more deletions.

There are 13 residues in the CDR3. V was pared by 4 bases and J by 1 base, with 1 base of the junction left unmatched. Germline V gene data show CDR1 as SGHRS and CDR2 as YFSETQ. A note on this clone: Its antigen is undetermined. Other DNA sequences within the sample encode an identical CDR3.

Isolation of CD4+ naive, central memory, regulatory and stem cell-like memory cells was achieved by sorting via CD45RO/CCR7/CD25/CD127/CD95/CD27. cDNA synthesis used the whole RNA isolate, giving expressed TCRB sequences. The method was immunoSEQ multiplex PCR; TCRdb's version includes in-frame clones alone and lacks a portion of them. This sample has roughly 330,000 clones, with approximately 11% found just once. The chain is built from TRBV5-1 and TRBJ2-5; 7 bases line up with TRBD1. This clonotype originated in a woman in her thirties in good health. Material: naive CD4+ T cells from blood. The CDR3 loop is CASSRDSQETQYF. CDR3 DNA: TGCGCCAGCAGCCGGGACAGCCAAGAGACCCAGTACTTC.